This entry is about one TCR beta chain. This clonotype came up a few times. What this receptor recognizes is not known. Base quality data are lacking; no much larger clone is found one base away. Sequencing was performed on an Illumina HiSeq 1500. In TCRdb, the public reads were trimmed at Q25 with fastp and aligned with MiXCR, with productive beta chains retained. Here each entry gathers all rows of one CDR3 protein and keeps the most common genes and DNA. The sample yields under 850,000 distinct CDR3 sequences; about 40% were counted once. The top ten clonotypes cover roughly 2.8% of the sample. V is clipped by 2 bases and J by 9 bases, and the sequence between their germline boundaries is 9 bases long. Looking up the germline V gene yields CDR1 SGHDT and CDR2 YYEEEE. The CDR3 sequence holds 12 residues, the cysteine and phenylalanine included. Only the CDR3 region is kept as DNA, spanning 36 bases read in frame from base 1.

The source of the sample is a study of T cell repertoires in cytomegalovirus infection (dated by TCRdb to between 2018 and 2021). With regard to the full study: Because public TCR beta signatures pointed to carriage of CMV infection together with the matching HLA type, the HLA type of each donor mattered for the analysis. The study at large found these results: The ex vivo response was dominated by HLA-C-restricted CMV-specific TCR beta clonotypes, and the single most frequent clonotype in two of eight donors was supplied by these HLA-C-restricted clonotypes. Cumulative frequency of public TCR beta family members discriminated carriers of CMV infection plus the relevant HLA type in this cohort and an independent roughly 340-donor cohort.

The sequence came from a human donor in good health (CMV status not recorded). Some clones in this sample may be carry-over from other donors' samples. The specimen sequenced was PBMCs. The chain joins TRBV5-6 to TRBJ1-3; the D gene assignment is ambiguous. CDR3 protein: CASSFRGITIYF. The DNA sequence is TGTGCCAGCAGCTTCCGAGGGATCACCATATATTTT.